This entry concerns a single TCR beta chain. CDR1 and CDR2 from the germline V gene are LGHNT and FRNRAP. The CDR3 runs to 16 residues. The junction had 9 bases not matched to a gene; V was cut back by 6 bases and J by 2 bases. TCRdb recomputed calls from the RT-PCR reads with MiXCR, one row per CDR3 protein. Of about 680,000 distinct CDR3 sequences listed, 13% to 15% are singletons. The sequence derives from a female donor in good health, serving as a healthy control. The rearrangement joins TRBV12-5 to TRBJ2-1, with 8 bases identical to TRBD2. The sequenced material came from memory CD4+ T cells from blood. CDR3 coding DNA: TGTGCTAGTGGCCCTGGGGGGCGGGGGGCCTACAATGAGCAGTTCTTC. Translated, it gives CASGPGGRGAYNEQFF.